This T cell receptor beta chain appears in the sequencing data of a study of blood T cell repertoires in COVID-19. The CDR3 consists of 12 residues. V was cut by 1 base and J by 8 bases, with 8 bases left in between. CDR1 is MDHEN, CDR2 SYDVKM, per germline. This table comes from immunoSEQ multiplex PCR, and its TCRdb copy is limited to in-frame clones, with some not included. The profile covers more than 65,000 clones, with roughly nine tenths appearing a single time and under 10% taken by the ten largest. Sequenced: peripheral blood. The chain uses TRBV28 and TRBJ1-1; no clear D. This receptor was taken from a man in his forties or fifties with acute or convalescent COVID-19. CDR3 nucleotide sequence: TGTGCCAGCAGTTTATCGAACGGGGAAGCTTTCTTT. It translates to CASSLSNGEAFF.